These 27 T cell receptor beta chains were all obtained from the same sample, sequenced in a study of identical twins. One entry per CDR3 protein, called by TCRdb with MiXCR from the 5' RACE reads. The sample lists 700,000 to 950,000 distinct CDR3 sequences, over 9% occurring once. The data were also submitted as part of a second study, on yellow fever vaccine responses in identical twins.

The sample was PBMCs. These receptors were taken from a young woman in good health.

This clonotype was counted between two and nine times. The CDR3 DNA reads TGTGCCAGCAGCCAACTAGCGGGGGGTGCTAGCACAGATACGCAGTATTTT. This translates into CASSQLAGGASTDTQYF. The gene calls are TRBV3-1 and TRBJ2-3; TRBD2 matches 11 bases. Germline V gives CDR1 LGHDT, CDR2 YNNKEL (reference sequence). The CDR3 runs to 17 residues. Losses at the gene ends were 2 bases for V and 0 bases for J; bases not matched to a gene: 4.

This clonotype has more than one count but fewer than ten. The chain links TRBV20-1 to TRBJ2-5; possible D gene TRBD2, 5 bases. V lost 2 bases and J lost 10, with 11 bases in between. The CDR3 is 11 amino acids. Per germline, CDR1 DFQATT and CDR2 SNEGSKA (reference sequence). CDR3 sequence: CSARSVGDQYF. The CDR3 DNA reads TGCAGTGCTAGAAGCGTCGGGGACCAGTACTTC.

This clonotype was counted between two and nine times. V gene TRBV2 combines with J gene TRBJ1-4; a possible D gene is TRBD1 (5 bases). The CDR3 is 16 amino acids. Germline V gene sequence: CDR1 SNHLY, CDR2 FYNNEI. The V gene lost 4 bases and the J gene lost 3 bases, with 15 bases spanning the gap. The CDR3 sequence is CASSVSREGANEKLFF. Written as DNA, the CDR3 is TGTGCCAGCAGTGTTTCCAGGGAAGGCGCTAATGAAAAACTGTTTTTT.

The chain is built from TRBV12-3 or TRBV12-4 and TRBJ1-5, with D unclear. V was cut by 6 bases and J by 0 bases, with 12 bases left in between. The CDR3 loop spans 15 amino acids. CDR3 amino acids: CASRPTRNSNQPQHF. The CDR3 DNA reads TGTGCCAGCAGACCTACACGGAATAGCAATCAGCCCCAGCATTTT.

This clonotype was seen at least ten times. The chain couples TRBV5-1 to TRBJ2-5; D may be TRBD1 or TRBD2 (5 bases each). The CDR3 runs 13 residues. Trimming stripped 2 bases from V and 4 bases from J, with 9 bases between. Germline V gives CDR1 SGHRS, CDR2 YFSETQ. The CDR3 DNA reads as TGCGCCAGCAGCTTAGAGGGACGAGAGACCCAGTACTTC. Translated, it gives CASSLEGRETQYF.

The rearrangement links TRBV7-8 to TRBJ1-5, with unresolved D. Germline V gene data show CDR1 as SGHVS and CDR2 as FQNEAQ. CDR3 size: 14 residues. V was shortened by 1 base and J by 5 bases, with 9 bases between the two germline ends. CDR3 nucleotide sequence: TGTGCCAGCAGCTTAGGGTCCAGTCATCAGCCCCAGCATTTT. Translating gives CASSLGSSHQPQHF.

There are many counts of this clonotype. The chain employs TRBV12-3 or TRBV12-4 and TRBJ1-1, with TRBD1 matching over 7 bases. Trimming took 8 bases from V and 0 from J; bases not matched to a gene: 12. There are 16 residues in the CDR3. The CDR3: CASGQTGQLMNTEAFF. In DNA form, the CDR3 reads TGTGCCAGCGGTCAGACGGGACAGCTGATGAACACTGAAGCTTTCTTT.

This clonotype was picked up a small number of times. The chain links TRBV5-1 to TRBJ2-3; 13 bases agree with TRBD2. J was trimmed by 7 bases and V by 4 bases; bases with no gene match: 6. CDR3 size: 15 residues. Germline CDR1 SGHRS, CDR2 YFSETQ. CDR3 bases: TGCGCCAGCAGCGACCGGACTAGCGGGAGTCATACGCAGTATTTT. It yields the protein CASSDRTSGSHTQYF.

This clonotype was picked up many times. The V call is TRBV12-3 or TRBV12-4, the J call TRBJ2-5; TRBD2 matches at 10 bases. The CDR3 is made up of 15 amino acids. V was clipped by 5 bases and J by 5 bases; unmatched bases: 8. Here the CDR3 DNA reads TGTGCCAGCAGTGCAGACGGGACTAGCGTTGAGACCCAGTACTTC. This codes for CASSADGTSVETQYF.

V is TRBV20-1 and J is TRBJ2-3, with a possible D match to TRBD2 (6 bases). V lost 5 bases, J lost 2 bases, and 14 bases lay in between. The CDR3 is 14 residues long. Germline CDR1 and CDR2: DFQATT and SNEGSKA (reference sequence). In nucleotides, the CDR3 is TGCAGTGCTCCGACAGCGGGCCTCACAGATACGCAGTATTTT. Translated, it gives CSAPTAGLTDTQYF.

This clonotype was seen many times. The chain uses TRBV12-3 or TRBV12-4 and TRBJ1-1; D possibly corresponds to TRBD1 (6 bases). V was shortened by 3 bases and J by 2 bases, with 10 bases between the two germline ends. This CDR3 has 14 residues. CDR3 DNA sequence: TGTGCCAGCAGTTTCGGGGGGCTCAACACTGAAGCTTTCTTT. Residues: CASSFGGLNTEAFF.

There are a few counts of this clonotype. The V call is TRBV20-1, the J call TRBJ2-7; D unclear. The CDR3 consists of 11 residues. V was pared by 3 bases and J by 2 bases, with 5 bases between. Germline V gene lookup returns CDR1 DFQATT and CDR2 SNEGSKA (reference sequence). The CDR3 reads CSASQAYEQYF. DNA for the CDR3: TGCAGTGCTAGTCAAGCCTACGAGCAGTACTTC.

This clonotype was seen a few times. This chain links TRBV4-1 with TRBJ2-7; the match to TRBD2 covers 7 bases. The V and J ends lost 2 bases and 3 bases, in that order; junction bases with no gene match: 13. This CDR3 is built from 17 residues. Germline V gene data show CDR1 as MGHRA and CDR2 as YSYEKL. DNA for the CDR3: TGCGCCAGCAGCCAAAGTCTGGTGCTAGCGGATCTCTACGAGCAGTACTTC. The encoded protein is CASSQSLVLADLYEQYF.

This clonotype was counted many times. This chain links TRBV5-1 with TRBJ2-4, with D tentatively TRBD2 (5 bases). The CDR3 has 15 amino acids. CDR1 is SGHRS and CDR2 is YFSETQ in the germline V gene. The V end was cut by 0 bases, the J end by 5 bases, with 12 bases between. CDR3 DNA sequence: TGCGCCAGCAGCTTGGCCGGAGGCACCCAAAACATTCAGTACTTC. It translates to CASSLAGGTQNIQYF.

The chain employs TRBV5-5 and TRBJ2-7; no definite D call. The CDR3 loop spans 16 amino acids. The V end was cut by 0 bases, the J end by 2 bases, with 15 bases between. Germline V gene lookup returns CDR1 SGHKS and CDR2 YYEKEE (reference sequence). The CDR3 loop is CASSLDSTRSPYEQYF. CDR3 in DNA: TGTGCCAGCAGCTTGGACTCCACCCGGTCTCCCTACGAGCAGTACTTC.

This clonotype occurred a few times. The chain couples TRBV5-1 to TRBJ2-1; D might be TRBD1 (5 bases). The V and J ends lost 5 bases and 5 bases respectively, with 14 bases between them. This CDR3 contains 14 residues. Germline CDR1 is SGHRS and CDR2 is YFSETQ. The CDR3 DNA reads as TGCGCCAGCAGTACCCCGGACAACAACAATGAGCAGTTCTTC. This sequence encodes CASSTPDNNNEQFF.

The table lists this clonotype with many counts. The chain has TRBV28 and TRBJ1-5; TRBD1 might be the D (6 bases). Deletions cut 8 bases from V and 5 bases from J, with 13 bases between. This CDR3 region has 13 residues. CDR1 and CDR2 from the germline V gene are MDHEN and SYDVKM. The CDR3 coding sequence is TGTGCCAGCCGATATGGGGGCGATCAGCCCCAGCATTTT. This encodes CASRYGGDQPQHF.

The V gene is TRBV20-1, the J gene TRBJ2-3; TRBD2 agrees at 16 bases. The CDR3 length is 17 residues. With 2 bases clipped from V and 5 bases from J, the junction kept 7 bases outside the gene matches. Germline values: CDR1 DFQATT, CDR2 SNEGSKA (reference sequence). The CDR3 DNA is TGCAGTGCTAGAAAGGGGACTAGCGGGGGGGCCGGAGATACGCAGTATTTT. This encodes CSARKGTSGGAGDTQYF.

Only a few counts were recorded for this clonotype. The V call is TRBV21-1, the J call TRBJ2-5; no DNA check was done on the table's D call, TRBD2. TRBV21-1 is a pseudogene locus. The CDR3 sequence is 20 residues long. The CDR3 bases are TGTGCCAGCAGCATAAAGGTGGAAAGGGACTACCCGAGACCTCAAGAGACCCAGTACTTC. Residues: CASSIKVERDYPRPQETQYF.

This chain uses TRBV6-1 with TRBJ2-6; 12 nucleotides align to TRBD1. The J segment lost 4 bases and the V segment lost 7 bases, leaving 11 bases of the junction unmatched. CDR1 and CDR2 (germline): MNHNS, SASEGT. The length of the CDR3 is 18 residues. DNA of the CDR3: TGTGCCAGCACTAGAGCCGGGACAGGGGGCGTGGGGGCCAACGTCCTGACTTTC. It yields the protein CASTRAGTGGVGANVLTF.

This clonotype has ten or more counts. The chain has TRBV12-3 or TRBV12-4 and TRBJ2-5, with 7 bases lining up with TRBD1. Unmatched junction bases numbered 2, after V lost 3 bases and J lost 4 bases. The CDR3 covers 13 residues. The CDR3 loop reads CASSFYRGETQYF. In DNA form, the CDR3 reads TGTGCCAGCAGTTTTTACAGGGGAGAGACCCAGTACTTC.

There are many counts of this clonotype. An end of the junction differs from the germline gene, which may be a read error. V is TRBV12-3 or TRBV12-4 and J is TRBJ2-1; D might be TRBD2 (6 bases). CDR3 length: 14 amino acids. CDR3 nucleotides: TGTTCCAGCAGGACTGACCACGGGGGAAATGAGCAGTTCTTC. The encoded protein is CSSRTDHGGNEQFF.

V is TRBV6-1 and J is TRBJ2-7; D is undetermined. Germline CDR1 and CDR2: MNHNS and SASEGT. V was pared by 4 bases and J by 0 bases, with 10 bases between. This CDR3 has 14 amino acids. Here the CDR3 reads CASSVEYGSYEQYV. CDR3 DNA sequence: TGTGCCAGCAGTGTGGAGTACGGCTCCTACGAGCAGTACGTC.

The chain has TRBV7-9 and TRBJ1-6; the match to TRBD1 covers 7 bases. Germline V lookup: CDR1 SEHNR, CDR2 FQNEAQ (reference sequence). The CDR3 has 14 amino acids. Germline trimming cut 5 bases from V and 11 bases from J; bases unmatched to any gene: 9. As DNA, the CDR3 is TGTGCCAGCAGCGCTTCAGGGGGTAGGCCACCCCTCCACTTT. It yields the protein CASSASGGRPPLHF.

This clonotype was picked up many times. The V and J genes are TRBV28 and TRBJ2-1, with TRBD1 identical over 9 bases. The CDR3 loop spans 17 amino acids. Germline V lookup: CDR1 MDHEN, CDR2 SYDVKM. Trimming took 1 base from V and 8 from J; bases not matched to a gene: 12. The CDR3 DNA reads TGTGCCAGCAGTTTATCTTTAGGACCGGGACAGGGTTATGAGCAGTTCTTC. Its protein is CASSLSLGPGQGYEQFF.

This chain links TRBV6-4 with TRBJ2-1, with 7 bases identical to TRBD1. Losses at the gene ends were 2 bases for V and 2 bases for J; bases not matched to a gene: 6. The CDR3 is 16 residues long. Germline V lookup: CDR1 MRHNA, CDR2 SNTAGT. CDR3: CASSDMTGRTYNEQFF. The DNA for the CDR3 is TGTGCCAGCAGTGACATGACAGGGCGTACCTACAATGAGCAGTTCTTC.

This clonotype was counted between two and nine times. The rearrangement joins TRBV5-1 to TRBJ1-1; D unclear. This CDR3 has 12 amino acids. The germline V gene has CDR1 SGHRS and CDR2 YFSETQ. V was trimmed by 0 bases and J by 8 bases, leaving 8 bases between them. This chain's CDR3 is CASSLEGREAFF. The CDR3 nucleotides are TGCGCCAGCAGCTTGGAGGGCAGAGAAGCTTTCTTT.